Listed here is a single T cell receptor beta chain. The record originates from a study of T-cell reconstitution after alpha-beta-depleted transplantation in children. Germline V CDR1 and CDR2: DFQATT, SNEGSKA (reference sequence). The CDR3 runs to 15 residues. Trimming shortened V by 3 bases and J by 0 bases, and 12 bases separated the two germline ends. Using unique molecular identifiers, the investigators prepared the TCRbeta library. In TCRdb, the PCR reads were re-called with MiXCR into one record per CDR3 protein. Of about 440,000 distinct CDR3 sequences detected, 43% appear once; the ten largest clones hold 27%.

The sequence was obtained from a girl aged 2 to 9 with aplastic anemia, due to receive a stem cell transplant. The V gene is TRBV20-1, the J gene TRBJ2-1; possibly TRBD1 for D (5 bases). Sequenced material: PBMCs, taken before TCRalphabeta/CD19-depleted stem cell transplant. CDR3 loop: CSARTQGSSYNEQFF. The CDR3 DNA follows: TGCAGTGCTAGGACCCAGGGTAGCTCCTACAATGAGCAGTTCTTC.